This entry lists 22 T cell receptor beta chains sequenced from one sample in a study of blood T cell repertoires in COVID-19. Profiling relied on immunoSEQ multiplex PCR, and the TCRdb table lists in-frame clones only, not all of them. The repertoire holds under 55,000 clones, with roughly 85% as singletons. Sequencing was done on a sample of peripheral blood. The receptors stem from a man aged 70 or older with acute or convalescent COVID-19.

Here the CDR3 DNA reads TGTGCCAGCAGCTTCCAGTCCGGGGAGCTGTTTTTT. It codes for CASSFQSGELFF. The chain carries TRBV5-4 and TRBJ2-2; D unclear. Per germline, CDR1 SGHNT and CDR2 YYREEE (reference sequence). This CDR3 region has 12 residues. V was cut by 2 bases and J by 6 bases, with 5 bases left in between.

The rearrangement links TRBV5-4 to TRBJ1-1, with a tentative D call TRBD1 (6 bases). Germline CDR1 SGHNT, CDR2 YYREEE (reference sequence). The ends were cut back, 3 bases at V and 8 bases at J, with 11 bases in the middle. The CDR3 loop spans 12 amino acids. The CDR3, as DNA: TGTGCCAGCAGCTGGGGGCAGAGAGAAGCTTTCTTT. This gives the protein CASSWGQREAFF.

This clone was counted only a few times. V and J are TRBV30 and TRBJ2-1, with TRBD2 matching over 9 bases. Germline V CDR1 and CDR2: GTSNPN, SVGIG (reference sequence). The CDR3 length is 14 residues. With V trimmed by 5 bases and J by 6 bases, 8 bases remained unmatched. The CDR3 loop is CAWGTLAGLNEQFF. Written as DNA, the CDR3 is TGTGCCTGGGGTACCCTAGCGGGACTCAATGAGCAGTTCTTC.

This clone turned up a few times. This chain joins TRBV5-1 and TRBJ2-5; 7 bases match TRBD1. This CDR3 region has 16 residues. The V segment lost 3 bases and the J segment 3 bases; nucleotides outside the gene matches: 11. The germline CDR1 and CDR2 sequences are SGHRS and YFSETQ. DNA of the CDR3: TGCGCCAGCAGCTCCTCGGACCGGGACAGAAAAGAGACCCAGTACTTC. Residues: CASSSSDRDRKETQYF.

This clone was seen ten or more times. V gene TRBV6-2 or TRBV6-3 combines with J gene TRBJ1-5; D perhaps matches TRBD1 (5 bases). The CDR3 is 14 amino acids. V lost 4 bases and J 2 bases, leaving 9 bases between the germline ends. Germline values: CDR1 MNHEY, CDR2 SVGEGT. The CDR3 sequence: CASSSGWGNQPQHF. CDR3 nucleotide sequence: TGTGCCAGCAGTTCAGGGTGGGGCAATCAGCCCCAGCATTTT.

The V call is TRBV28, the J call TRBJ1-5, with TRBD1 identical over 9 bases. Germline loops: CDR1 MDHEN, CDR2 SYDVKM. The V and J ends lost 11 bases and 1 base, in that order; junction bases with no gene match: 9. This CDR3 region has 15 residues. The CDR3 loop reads CAGRGQGESNQPQHF. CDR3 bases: TGTGCCGGGCGGGGACAGGGCGAAAGCAATCAGCCCCAGCATTTT.

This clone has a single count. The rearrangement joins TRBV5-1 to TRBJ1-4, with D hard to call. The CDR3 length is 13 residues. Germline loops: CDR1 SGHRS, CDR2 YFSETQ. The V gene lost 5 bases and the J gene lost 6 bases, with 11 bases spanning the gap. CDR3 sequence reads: CASRQLLDEKLFF. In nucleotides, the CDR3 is TGCGCCAGCAGACAATTGCTCGATGAAAAACTGTTTTTT.

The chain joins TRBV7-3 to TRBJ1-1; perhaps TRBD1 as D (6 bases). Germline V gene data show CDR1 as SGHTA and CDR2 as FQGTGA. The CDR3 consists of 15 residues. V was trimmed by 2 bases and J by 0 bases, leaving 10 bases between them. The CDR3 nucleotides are TGTGCCAGCAGCTTATTCGACAGGATGAACACTGAAGCTTTCTTT. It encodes CASSLFDRMNTEAFF.

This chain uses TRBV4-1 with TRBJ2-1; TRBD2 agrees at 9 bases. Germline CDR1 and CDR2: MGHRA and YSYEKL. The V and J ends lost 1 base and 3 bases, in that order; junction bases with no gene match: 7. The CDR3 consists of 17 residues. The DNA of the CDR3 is TGCGCCAGCAGCCAAGCCGTGCGTAGCGGGGGCTACAATGAGCAGTTCTTC. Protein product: CASSQAVRSGGYNEQFF.

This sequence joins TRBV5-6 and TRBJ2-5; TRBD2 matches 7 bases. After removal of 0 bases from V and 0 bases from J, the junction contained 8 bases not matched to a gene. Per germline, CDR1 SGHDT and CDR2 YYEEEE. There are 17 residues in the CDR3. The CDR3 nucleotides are TGTGCCAGCAGCTTGGAGGGCGGGGGAATGTACCAAGAGACCCAGTACTTC. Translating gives CASSLEGGGMYQETQYF.

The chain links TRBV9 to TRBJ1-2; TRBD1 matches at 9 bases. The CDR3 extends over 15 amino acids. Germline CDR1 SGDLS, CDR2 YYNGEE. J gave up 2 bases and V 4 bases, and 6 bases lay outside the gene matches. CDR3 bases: TGTGCCAGCAGCCCCCAGGGACAGGGAAACTATGGCTACACCTTC. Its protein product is CASSPQGQGNYGYTF.

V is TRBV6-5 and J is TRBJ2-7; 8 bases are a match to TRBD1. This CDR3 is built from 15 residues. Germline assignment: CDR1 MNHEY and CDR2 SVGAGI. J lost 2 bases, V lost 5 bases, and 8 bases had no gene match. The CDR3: CASSRSDRGPYEQYF. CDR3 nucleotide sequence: TGTGCCAGCAGTCGCTCCGACAGGGGACCCTACGAGCAGTACTTC.

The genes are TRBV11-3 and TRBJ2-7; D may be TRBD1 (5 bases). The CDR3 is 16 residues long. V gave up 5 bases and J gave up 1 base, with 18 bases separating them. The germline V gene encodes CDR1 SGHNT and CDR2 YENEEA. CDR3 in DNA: TGTGCCAGCAGCCCCCGGACACTCGCTTATTCCTACGAGCAGTACTTC. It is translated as CASSPRTLAYSYEQYF.

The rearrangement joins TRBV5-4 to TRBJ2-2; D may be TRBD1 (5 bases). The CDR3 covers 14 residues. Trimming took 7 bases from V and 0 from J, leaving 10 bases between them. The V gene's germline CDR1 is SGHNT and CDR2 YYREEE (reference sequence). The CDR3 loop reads CASESGTNTGELFF. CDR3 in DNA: TGTGCCAGCGAATCAGGGACGAACACCGGGGAGCTGTTTTTT.

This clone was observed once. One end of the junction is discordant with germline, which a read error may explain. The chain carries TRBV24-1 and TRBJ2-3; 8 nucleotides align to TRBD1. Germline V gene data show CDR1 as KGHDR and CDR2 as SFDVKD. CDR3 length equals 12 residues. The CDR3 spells CATSDRTGRNFF. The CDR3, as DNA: TGTGCCACCAGTGACCGGACAGGGCGGAACTTCTTT.

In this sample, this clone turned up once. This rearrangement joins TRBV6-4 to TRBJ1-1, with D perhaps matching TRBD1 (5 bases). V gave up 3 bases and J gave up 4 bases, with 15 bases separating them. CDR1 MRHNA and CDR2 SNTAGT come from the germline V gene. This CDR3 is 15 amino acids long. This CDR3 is CASSDSLPQGTEAFF. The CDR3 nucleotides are TGTGCCAGCAGTGATTCCCTACCTCAGGGCACTGAAGCTTTCTTT.

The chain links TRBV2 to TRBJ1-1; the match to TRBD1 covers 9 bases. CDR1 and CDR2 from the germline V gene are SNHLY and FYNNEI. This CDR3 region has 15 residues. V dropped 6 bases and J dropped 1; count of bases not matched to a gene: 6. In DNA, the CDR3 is TGTGCCAGCAGGGGAAGGACAGGGGAGAACACTGAAGCTTTCTTT. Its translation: CASRGRTGENTEAFF.

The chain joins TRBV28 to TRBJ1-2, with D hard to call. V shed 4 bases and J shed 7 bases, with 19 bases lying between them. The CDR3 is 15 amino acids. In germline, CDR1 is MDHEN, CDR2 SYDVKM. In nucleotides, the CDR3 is TGTGCCAGCAGTTCGCCGACCCAAGGAAAGCGTGGCTACACCTTC. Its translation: CASSSPTQGKRGYTF.

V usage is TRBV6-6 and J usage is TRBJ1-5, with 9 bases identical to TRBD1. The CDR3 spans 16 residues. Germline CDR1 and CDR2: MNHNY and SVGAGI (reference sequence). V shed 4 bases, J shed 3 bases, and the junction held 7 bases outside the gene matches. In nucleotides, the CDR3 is TGTGCCAGCAGTTGGGGACAGGGACGTCCCAATCAGCCCCAGCATTTT. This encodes CASSWGQGRPNQPQHF.

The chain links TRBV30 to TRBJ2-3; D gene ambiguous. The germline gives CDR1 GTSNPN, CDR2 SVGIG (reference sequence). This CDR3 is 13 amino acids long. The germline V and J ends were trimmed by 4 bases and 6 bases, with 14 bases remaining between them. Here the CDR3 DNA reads TGTGCCTGGACCAGGCAGGCTATCGATACGCAGTATTTT. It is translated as CAWTRQAIDTQYF.

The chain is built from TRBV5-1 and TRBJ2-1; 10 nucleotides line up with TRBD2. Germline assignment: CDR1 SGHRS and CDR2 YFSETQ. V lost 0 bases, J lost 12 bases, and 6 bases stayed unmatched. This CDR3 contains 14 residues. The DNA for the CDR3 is TGCGCCAGCAGCTTGGCCCCAATAGCGGGGGGGCAGTTCTTC. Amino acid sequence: CASSLAPIAGGQFF. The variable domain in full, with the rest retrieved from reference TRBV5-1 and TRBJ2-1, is KAGVTQTPRYLIKTRGQQVTLSCSPISGHRSVSWYQQTPGQGLQFLFEYFSETQRNKGNFPGRFSGRQFSNSRSEMNVSTLELGDSALYLCASSLAPIAGGQFFGPGTRLTVL.

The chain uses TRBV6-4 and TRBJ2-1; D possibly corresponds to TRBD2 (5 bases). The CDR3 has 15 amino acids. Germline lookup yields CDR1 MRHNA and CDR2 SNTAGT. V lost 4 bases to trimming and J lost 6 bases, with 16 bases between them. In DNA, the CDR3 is TGTGCCAGCAGTGCCACGGGGAGCGGCCTCAATGAGCAGTTCTTC. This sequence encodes CASSATGSGLNEQFF.